These 3 T cell receptor beta chains came from one sample sequenced in a study of blood T cells in healthy people across ages. Combining a sample-barcoded 5' primer with a J-beta primer mix, a second PCR ran for roughly 7 to 11 cycles. TCRdb independently ran MiXCR on the 5' RACE reads; one entry per CDR3 protein. The sample lists 730,000 or so distinct CDR3 sequences; about 43% were seen once. The sample comprised blood. These receptor sequences come from a man at least 80 years old in good health.

The rearrangement uses TRBV5-1 and TRBJ1-2, with 11 bases identical to TRBD1. CDR3 length equals 15 residues. Trimming took 4 bases from V and 8 from J; bases not matched to a gene: 10. CDR1 is SGHRS and CDR2 is YFSETQ in the germline V gene. The DNA of the CDR3 is TGCGCCAGCAGCCTGAGTGGACAGGGGGCGCAGGGCTACACCTTC. As protein: CASSLSGQGAQGYTF.

The rearrangement joins TRBV30 to TRBJ1-1; weak D call: TRBD1 (5 bases). Germline loops: CDR1 GTSNPN, CDR2 SVGIG (reference sequence). This CDR3 has 14 amino acids. Trimming shortened V by 5 bases and J by 0 bases, and 13 bases separated the two germline ends. The CDR3 region is CAWWGGNMNTEAFF. The DNA of the CDR3 is TGTGCCTGGTGGGGCGGGAACATGAACACTGAAGCTTTCTTT.

At least ten counts were recorded for this clonotype. The DNA is omitted, as the CDR3 cannot be located on it reliably, and the CDR3 follows TCRdb's listing. The V gene is TRBV6-5, the J gene TRBJ1-5. Looked up from germline, CDR1 is MNHEY and CDR2 is SVGAGI. The CDR3 is 16 amino acids in total, end residues counted. The CDR3 sequence is CASSSSTGTRNQPQHF.